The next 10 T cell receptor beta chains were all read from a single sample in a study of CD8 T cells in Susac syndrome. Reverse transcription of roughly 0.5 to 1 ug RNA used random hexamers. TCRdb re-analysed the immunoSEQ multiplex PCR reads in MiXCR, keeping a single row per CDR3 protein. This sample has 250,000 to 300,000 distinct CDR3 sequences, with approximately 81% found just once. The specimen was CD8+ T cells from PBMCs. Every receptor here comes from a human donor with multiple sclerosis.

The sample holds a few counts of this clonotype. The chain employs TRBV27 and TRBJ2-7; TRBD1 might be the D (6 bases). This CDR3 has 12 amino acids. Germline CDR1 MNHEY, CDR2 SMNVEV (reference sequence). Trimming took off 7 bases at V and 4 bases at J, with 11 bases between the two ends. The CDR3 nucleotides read TGTGCCAGCAACAGGGTTGGGTACGAGCAGTACTTC. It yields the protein CASNRVGYEQYF.

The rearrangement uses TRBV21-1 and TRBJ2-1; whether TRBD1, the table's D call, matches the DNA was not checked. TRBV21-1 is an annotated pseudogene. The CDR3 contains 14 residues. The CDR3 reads CASISGQGHNEQFF. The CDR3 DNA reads TGTGCCAGCATCTCGGGACAGGGTCACAATGAGCAGTTCTTC.

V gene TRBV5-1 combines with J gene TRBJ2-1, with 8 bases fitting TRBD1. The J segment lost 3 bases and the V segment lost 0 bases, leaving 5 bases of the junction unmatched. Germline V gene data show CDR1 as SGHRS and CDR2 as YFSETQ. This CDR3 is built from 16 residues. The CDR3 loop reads CASSLVAGGYYNEQFF. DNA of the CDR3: TGCGCCAGCAGCTTGGTAGCAGGGGGCTACTACAATGAGCAGTTCTTC.

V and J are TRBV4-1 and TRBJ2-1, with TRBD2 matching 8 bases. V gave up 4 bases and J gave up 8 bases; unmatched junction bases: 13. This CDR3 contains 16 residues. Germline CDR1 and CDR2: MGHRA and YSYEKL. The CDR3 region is CASSPIPGLVKDEQFF. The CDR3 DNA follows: TGCGCCAGCAGCCCGATACCGGGACTAGTAAAGGATGAGCAGTTCTTC.

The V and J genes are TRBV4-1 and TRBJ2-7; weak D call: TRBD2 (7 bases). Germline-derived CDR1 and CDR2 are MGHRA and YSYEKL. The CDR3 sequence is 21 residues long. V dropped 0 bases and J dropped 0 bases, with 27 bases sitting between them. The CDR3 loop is CASSQDDPISSRGGGSYEQYF. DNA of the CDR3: TGCGCCAGCAGCCAAGACGACCCGATTTCCTCGAGGGGGGGAGGCTCCTACGAGCAGTACTTC.

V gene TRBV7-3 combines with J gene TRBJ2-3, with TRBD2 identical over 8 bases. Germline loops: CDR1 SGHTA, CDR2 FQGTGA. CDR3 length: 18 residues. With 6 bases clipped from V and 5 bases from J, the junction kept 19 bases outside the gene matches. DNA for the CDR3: TGTGCCAGCAGGAGCGGGAGAACCGTTTTGAGCCCCGGAGATACGCAGTATTTT. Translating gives CASRSGRTVLSPGDTQYF.

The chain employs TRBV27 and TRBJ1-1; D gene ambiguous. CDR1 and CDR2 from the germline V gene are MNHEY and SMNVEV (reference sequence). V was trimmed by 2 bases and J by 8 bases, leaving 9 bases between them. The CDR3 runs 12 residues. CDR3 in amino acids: CASSLEGSEAFF. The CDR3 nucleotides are TGTGCCAGCAGTTTAGAGGGATCGGAAGCTTTCTTT.

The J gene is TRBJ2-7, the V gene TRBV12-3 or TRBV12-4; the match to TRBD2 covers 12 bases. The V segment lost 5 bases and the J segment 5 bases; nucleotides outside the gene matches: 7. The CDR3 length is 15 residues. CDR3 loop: CASSLTSGRGNEQYF. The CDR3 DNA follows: TGTGCCAGCAGTCTGACTAGCGGGAGAGGGAACGAGCAGTACTTC.

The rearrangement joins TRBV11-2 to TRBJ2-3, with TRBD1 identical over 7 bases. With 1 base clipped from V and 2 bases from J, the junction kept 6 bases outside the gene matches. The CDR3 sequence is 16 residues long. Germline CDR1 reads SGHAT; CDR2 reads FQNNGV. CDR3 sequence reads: CASSLALDRITDTQYF. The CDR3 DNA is TGTGCCAGCAGCTTAGCCCTGGACAGGATCACAGATACGCAGTATTTT.

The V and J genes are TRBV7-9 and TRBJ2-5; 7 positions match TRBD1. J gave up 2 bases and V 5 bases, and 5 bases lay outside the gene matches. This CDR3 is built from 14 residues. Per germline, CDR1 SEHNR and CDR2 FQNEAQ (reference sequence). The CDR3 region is CASSPPGQQETQYF. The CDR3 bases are TGTGCCAGCAGCCCTCCGGGACAGCAAGAGACCCAGTACTTC.